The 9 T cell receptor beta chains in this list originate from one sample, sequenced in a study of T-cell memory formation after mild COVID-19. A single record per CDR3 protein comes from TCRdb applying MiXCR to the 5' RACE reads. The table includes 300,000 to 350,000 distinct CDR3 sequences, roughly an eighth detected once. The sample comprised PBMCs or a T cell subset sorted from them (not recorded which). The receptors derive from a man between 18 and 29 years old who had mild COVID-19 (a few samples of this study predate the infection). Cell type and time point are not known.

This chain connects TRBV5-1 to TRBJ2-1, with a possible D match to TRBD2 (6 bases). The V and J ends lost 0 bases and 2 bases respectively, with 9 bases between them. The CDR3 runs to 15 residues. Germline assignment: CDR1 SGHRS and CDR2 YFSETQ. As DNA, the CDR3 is TGCGCCAGCAGCTTGGGACTAGACCCCTACAATGAGCAGTTCTTC. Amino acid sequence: CASSLGLDPYNEQFF.

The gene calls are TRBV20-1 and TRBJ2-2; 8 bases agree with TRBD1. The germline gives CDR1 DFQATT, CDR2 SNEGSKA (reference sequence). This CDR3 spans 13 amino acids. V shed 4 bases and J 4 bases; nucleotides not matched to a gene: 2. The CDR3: CSANDRGTGELFF. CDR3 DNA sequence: TGCAGTGCTAACGACAGGGGCACCGGGGAGCTGTTTTTT.

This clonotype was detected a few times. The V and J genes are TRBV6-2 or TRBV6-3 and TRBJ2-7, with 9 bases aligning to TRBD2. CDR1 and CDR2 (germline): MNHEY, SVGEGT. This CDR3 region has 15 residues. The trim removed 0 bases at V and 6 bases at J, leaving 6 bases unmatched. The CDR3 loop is CASSYSERGAGEQYF. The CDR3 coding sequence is TGTGCCAGCAGTTACTCGGAGCGGGGGGCCGGCGAGCAGTACTTC.

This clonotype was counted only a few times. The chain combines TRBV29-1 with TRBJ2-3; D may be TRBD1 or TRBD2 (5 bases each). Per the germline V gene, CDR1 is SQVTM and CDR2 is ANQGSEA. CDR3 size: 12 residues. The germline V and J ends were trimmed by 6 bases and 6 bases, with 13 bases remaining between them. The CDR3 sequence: CSVGGTNDTQYF. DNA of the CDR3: TGCAGCGTGGGTGGGACCAACGATACGCAGTATTTT.

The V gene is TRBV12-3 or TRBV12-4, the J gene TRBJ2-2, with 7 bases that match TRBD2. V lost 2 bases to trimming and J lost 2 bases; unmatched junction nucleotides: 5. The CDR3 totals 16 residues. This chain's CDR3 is CASSLLRGVNTGELFF. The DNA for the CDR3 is TGTGCCAGCAGTTTACTTCGGGGGGTCAACACCGGGGAGCTGTTTTTT.

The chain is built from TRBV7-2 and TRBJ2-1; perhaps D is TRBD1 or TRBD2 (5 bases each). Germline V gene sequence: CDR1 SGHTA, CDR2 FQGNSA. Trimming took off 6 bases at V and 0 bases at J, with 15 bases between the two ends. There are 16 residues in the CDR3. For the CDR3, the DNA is TGTGCCAGCAGTGTTGCCGGGACCTTCTCCTACAATGAGCAGTTCTTC. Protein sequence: CASSVAGTFSYNEQFF.

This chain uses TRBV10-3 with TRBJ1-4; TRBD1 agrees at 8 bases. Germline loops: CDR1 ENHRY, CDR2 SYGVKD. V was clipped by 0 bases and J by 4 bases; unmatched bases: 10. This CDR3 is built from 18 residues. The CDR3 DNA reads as TGTGCCATCAGTGAGTCGATCCTCTTACAGGGGGATAATGAAAAACTGTTTTTT. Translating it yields CAISESILLQGDNEKLFF.

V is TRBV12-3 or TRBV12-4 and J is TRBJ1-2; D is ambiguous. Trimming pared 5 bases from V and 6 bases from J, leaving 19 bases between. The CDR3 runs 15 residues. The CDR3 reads CASSLGGYSLHGYTF. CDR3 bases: TGTGCCAGCAGTCTAGGCGGGTACTCCCTCCATGGCTACACCTTC.

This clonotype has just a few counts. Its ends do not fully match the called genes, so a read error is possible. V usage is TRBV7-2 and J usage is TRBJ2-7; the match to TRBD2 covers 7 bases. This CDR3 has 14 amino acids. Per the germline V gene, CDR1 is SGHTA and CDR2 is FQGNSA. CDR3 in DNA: TGTGCCAGCAGTTTAGCGGGTTCAGCCTACGAGCAGTACTTC. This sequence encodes CASSLAGSAYEQYF.